These T cell receptor beta chains were read from a single sample in a study of cytomegalovirus exposure and HLA in healthy donors. Clones were sequenced by immunoSEQ multiplex PCR, and TCRdb holds only the in-frame ones, with some missing. Among 150,000 to 200,000 clones listed, approximately 86% were seen once. Material for sequencing was PBMCs. These receptors came from a woman in her late teens or twenties in good health and CMV-seronegative. Both conserved end residues are part of each CDR3. The order of the fields is D gene, V gene, clone size, J gene, CDR3 protein, CDR3 DNA. A D gene is named only where the DNA matches it firmly. Some rows have no size entry. The others give once, few or many, or a class for an expanded clone.

TRBD2	TRBV10-3	-	TRBJ2-7	CAISESLAGGEQYF	TGTGCCATCAGTGAGTCGCTAGCGGGAGGCGAGCAGTACTTC
TRBD1	TRBV10-2	few	TRBJ1-4	CASRDQGGDPEEKLFF	TGCGCCAGCAGAGACCAGGGGGGCGACCCCGAAGAAAAACTGTTTTTT
TRBD1	TRBV30	-	TRBJ2-7	CAWNRGQGAGEQYF	TGTGCCTGGAATAGGGGACAGGGGGCGGGCGAGCAGTACTTC
-	TRBV10-3	-	TRBJ2-5	CAISEIWDTIQETQYF	TGTGCCATCAGTGAGATTTGGGACACAATCCAAGAGACCCAGTACTTC
-	TRBV4-3	-	TRBJ1-2	CASSQDRGNYGYTF	TGCGCCAGCAGCCAAGATCGCGGGAACTATGGCTACACCTTC
-	TRBV7-8	-	TRBJ1-1	CASSAGLNTEAFF	TGTGCCAGCAGCGCAGGGTTGAACACTGAAGCTTTCTTT
-	TRBV6-5	once	TRBJ1-2	CASRGTGSGNYGYTF	TGTGCCAGCAGGGGAACAGGGAGTGGTAACTATGGCTACACCTTC
-	TRBV9	few	TRBJ1-2	CASSVGHDNGYTF	TGTGCCAGCAGCGTAGGGCACGACAATGGCTACACCTTC
TRBD1	TRBV5-6	-	TRBJ1-2	CASSSGTGRGYTF	TGTGCCAGCAGCTCCGGGACAGGACGGGGCTACACCTTC
-	TRBV2	-	TRBJ2-5	CASSEKYTDYRETQYF	TGTGCCAGCAGTGAAAAGTACACGGACTACCGGGAGACCCAGTACTTC
TRBD2	TRBV5-1	-	TRBJ2-1	CASSIGLAVSYNEQFF	TGCGCCAGCAGCATAGGACTAGCGGTGTCCTACAATGAGCAGTTCTTC
TRBD1	TRBV18	-	TRBJ1-1	CASSPWDSKYEAFF	TGTGCCAGCTCACCATGGGACAGCAAATATGAAGCTTTCTTT
-	TRBV11-3	-	TRBJ1-1	CASSLEQGNTEAFF	TGTGCCAGCAGCTTAGAACAGGGGAACACTGAAGCTTTCTTT
-	TRBV5-4	-	TRBJ2-7	CASSLRSEQYF	TGTGCCAGCAGCTTGAGGAGCGAGCAGTACTTC
-	TRBV7-2	once	TRBJ2-6	CASSLMGQYTGANVLTF	TGTGCCAGCAGCTTAATGGGGCAGTACACTGGGGCCAACGTCCTGACTTTC
TRBD2	TRBV27	-	TRBJ2-5	CASSFSTGGVQETQYF	TGTGCCAGCAGTTTCTCCACCGGGGGGGTCCAAGAGACCCAGTACTTC
-	TRBV7-9	-	TRBJ2-3	CASSSTTGFPDTQYF	TGTGCCAGCAGCTCAACGACTGGGTTTCCAGATACGCAGTATTTT
TRBD1	TRBV19	-	TRBJ1-1	CASSARQGQNTEAFF	TGTGCCAGTAGTGCCCGACAGGGCCAGAACACTGAAGCTTTCTTT
TRBD1	TRBV19	-	TRBJ1-4	CASTRTGLEEKLFF	TGTGCCAGTACCAGGACAGGGCTCGAAGAAAAACTGTTTTTT
-	TRBV2	-	TRBJ1-1	CASSEGGGKAEAFF	TGTGCCAGCAGTGAAGGCGGAGGGAAGGCTGAAGCTTTCTTT
TRBD1	TRBV6-6	-	TRBJ2-5	CASRGTVHQETQYF	TGTGCCAGCAGGGGGACAGTTCATCAAGAGACCCAGTACTTC
-	TRBV14	-	TRBJ1-2	CASSQDGASGYGYTF	TGTGCCAGCAGCCAAGACGGAGCCTCCGGCTATGGCTACACCTTC
-	TRBV27	-	TRBJ2-2	CASRAPRIGELFF	TGTGCCAGCAGGGCTCCTAGGATCGGGGAGCTGTTTTTT
-	TRBV27	-	TRBJ1-1	CASSFTAGNTEAFF	TGTGCCAGCAGTTTCACCGCGGGGAACACTGAAGCTTTCTTT
-	TRBV6-1	-	TRBJ1-2	CASSPRTYGYTF	TGTGCCAGCAGTCCGCGTACCTATGGCTACACCTTC
-	TRBV10-3	-	TRBJ1-3	CAIRVQQRNAIYF	TGTGCCATCAGGGTACAGCAACGAAACGCCATATATTTT
TRBD2	TRBV30	-	TRBJ2-7	CAWKRGGRQQYF	TGTGCCTGGAAGCGGGGGGGTCGCCAGCAGTACTTC
-	TRBV5-5	-	TRBJ2-1	CASSFYADISYNEQFF	TGTGCCAGCAGCTTTTATGCAGACATCTCCTACAATGAGCAGTTCTTC
-	TRBV2	-	TRBJ1-5	CASKRLQGGNQPQHF	TGTGCCAGCAAACGCCTGCAGGGCGGCAATCAGCCCCAGCATTTT